Listed below are T cell receptor beta chains from one sample, sequenced in a study of OX40 agonist ivuxolimab in advanced cancers. Measured with immunoSEQ multiplex PCR; TCRdb has only the in-frame clones, and not every one. This repertoire shows about 69,000 clones, around 91% found once; its top ten account for around 6%. The sequenced sample was CD4+ or CD8+ T cells sorted from blood, obtained in a trial of the OX40 agonist ivuxolimab. The receptors come from an adult with an advanced solid tumor such as melanoma, head and neck, liver or kidney cancer. The CDR3 runs from the conserved cysteine through the conserved F or W. The D gene is left open where the match is weak. Clone size, where shown, is once, few, many, or a class for clones that have expanded.

clone_size j_call v_call d_call cdr3_nt cdr3_aa
NA TRBJ2-3 TRBV7-6 NA TGTGCCAGCAGCTTAGGGGGGCGCGTCACAGATACGCAGTATTTT CASSLGGRVTDTQYF
NA TRBJ1-4 TRBV25-1 TRBD1 TGTGCCAGCAGTCCGGGACAGGGGGAGGAAAAACTGTTTTTT CASSPGQGEEKLFF
NA TRBJ2-7 TRBV11-2 NA TGTGCCAGCAGCACCCGTCCCTACGAGCAGTACTTC CASSTRPYEQYF
NA TRBJ1-1 TRBV6-1 NA TGTGCCAGCAGTTATATTAGACAAATTGAAGCTTTCTTT CASSYIRQIEAFF
NA TRBJ2-7 TRBV5-6 TRBD2 TGTGCCAGCAGCTCCGGGACTAGCGGATTTTACGAGCAGTACTTC CASSSGTSGFYEQYF
NA TRBJ2-2 TRBV19 NA TGTGCCAGTAGTATTACCATGGGAAGCGGGGAGCTGTTTTTT CASSITMGSGELFF
NA TRBJ1-6 TRBV27 NA TGTGCCAGCAGTTTATCGATCTTGGGGTTGAATTCACCCCTCCACTTT CASSLSILGLNSPLHF
few TRBJ1-5 TRBV11-3 NA TGTGCCAGCAGCTTAGATCCGAAAGGGGGTCAGCCCCAGCATTTT CASSLDPKGGQPQHF
NA TRBJ2-5 TRBV28 NA TGTGCCAGCAGGGGGGGGACAGTCTACCAAGAGACCCAGTACTTC CASRGGTVYQETQYF
few TRBJ1-4 TRBV25-1 TRBD1 TGTGCCAGCAGTGCCCTGACAGGGGGAGGTGAAAAACTGTTTTTT CASSALTGGGEKLFF
NA TRBJ2-1 TRBV5-5 TRBD1 TGTGCCAGCAGCGTGGGACAGGGCCCCTACAATGAGCAGTTCTTC CASSVGQGPYNEQFF
NA TRBJ1-1 TRBV2 NA TGTGCCAGCAGTGAGTGGCCGGAGAACACTGAAGCTTTCTTT CASSEWPENTEAFF
NA TRBJ1-1 TRBV28 NA TGTGCCAGCAGTTCGCCGCTGACAGGAACTGAAGCTTTCTTT CASSSPLTGTEAFF
NA TRBJ2-6 TRBV28 NA TGTGCCAGCAGTTTCGCGGGTAGGGTGGGTCCTTCTGGGGCCAACGTCCTGACTTTC CASSFAGRVGPSGANVLTF
NA TRBJ2-1 TRBV5-4 NA TGTGCCAGCAGCCGGGACGGAAACAATGAGCAGTTCTTC CASSRDGNNEQFF
NA TRBJ2-7 TRBV7-9 TRBD1 TGTGCCAGCAGCTTTGAGGACAGGAACCATCGGGCCTACGAGCAGTACTTC CASSFEDRNHRAYEQYF
few TRBJ2-5 TRBV5-8 NA TGTGCCAGCAGCTTTCGGGTCCTCGGGGGCCAAGAGACCCAGTACTTC CASSFRVLGGQETQYF
NA TRBJ2-1 TRBV19 NA TGTGCCAGTAGTACGGGACCCAACAATGAGCAGTTCTTC CASSTGPNNEQFF
NA TRBJ2-7 TRBV14 NA TGTGCCAGCAGCCAAGCCCTGGGACGGAGCTCCTACGAGCAGTACTTC CASSQALGRSSYEQYF
once TRBJ2-1 TRBV6-1 NA TGTGCCAGCAGTGAAGACCCAGCCAACAATGAGCAGTTCTTC CASSEDPANNEQFF
NA TRBJ2-7 TRBV27 TRBD2 TGTGCCAGCAGTTTAGCGGGAGGGATATACGAGCAGTACTTC CASSLAGGIYEQYF
NA TRBJ1-1 TRBV9 NA TGTGCCAGCAGCGTCTCCGGGATCAGCACTGAAGCTTTCTTT CASSVSGISTEAFF
NA TRBJ2-3 TRBV11-2 NA TGTGCCAGCAGCTTAGTTGGGGAATGGGATACGCAGTATTTT CASSLVGEWDTQYF
NA TRBJ1-1 TRBV2 NA TGTGCCAGCAGTCGTCAGCTGAACACTGAAGCTTTCTTT CASSRQLNTEAFF
NA TRBJ2-1 TRBV9 NA TGTGCCAGCAGTGACTCCCACAGCTCCTACAATGAGCAGTTCTTC CASSDSHSSYNEQFF
NA TRBJ1-1 TRBV2 NA TGTGCCAGCCAGGCGGGACTTGAAGCTTTCTTT CASQAGLEAFF
NA TRBJ2-7 TRBV5-1 TRBD1 TGCGCCAGCAGCCCCGGGGACAGGGCCTACGAGCAGTACTTC CASSPGDRAYEQYF
NA TRBJ1-1 TRBV9 NA TGTGCCAGCAGCGTAGGGGTTACGACTGAAGCTTTCTTT CASSVGVTTEAFF
NA TRBJ1-1 TRBV19 NA TGTGCCAGTAGTATTTGGGTACAGGGAGGCACTGAAGCTTTCTTT CASSIWVQGGTEAFF
NA TRBJ2-1 TRBV14 NA TGTGCCAGCAGCCAAGGCCTAGCGCAGTTCTTC CASSQGLAQFF
once TRBJ2-1 TRBV4-2 NA TGTGCCAGCAGCCAAGCGAATGAGCAGTTCTTC CASSQANEQFF
few TRBJ1-1 TRBV30 TRBD1 TGTGCCTGGAGTCTGGGGACAGTGAACACTGAAGCTTTCTTT CAWSLGTVNTEAFF
NA TRBJ2-7 TRBV4-3 NA TGCGCCAGCAGCCAAGATTGGGGGTCCTACGAGCAGTACTTC CASSQDWGSYEQYF
NA TRBJ1-4 TRBV19 NA TGTGCCAGTAGTATCGGGTTCGGGGGTGATGAAAAACTGTTTTTT CASSIGFGGDEKLFF
NA TRBJ2-1 TRBV29-1 TRBD2 TGCAGCGTGGACACTAGCGGGGGTAGGAATGAGCAGTTCTTC CSVDTSGGRNEQFF
NA TRBJ2-1 TRBV13 NA TGTGCCAGCAGGCCACCTTCCTACAATGAGCAGTTCTTC CASRPPSYNEQFF
NA TRBJ2-5 TRBV7-2 NA TGTGCCAGCAGCCCAAACGGAGGGGCTTTTGAGACCCAGTACTTC CASSPNGGAFETQYF
NA TRBJ2-2 TRBV25-1 NA TGTGCCAGCAGTTACTACACCGGGGAGCTGTTTTTT CASSYYTGELFF
NA TRBJ1-2 TRBV2 NA TGTGCCACCGATAGAGCGGGGTATGGCTACACCTTC CATDRAGYGYTF
NA TRBJ2-3 TRBV9 TRBD2 TGTGCCAGCAGCGTACGACTAGCGGGAGCGGCAGATACGCAGTATTTT CASSVRLAGAADTQYF
once TRBJ1-1 TRBV27 NA TGTGCCAGCAGGGCAGATAACACTGAAGCTTTCTTT CASRADNTEAFF
NA TRBJ1-1 TRBV5-1 NA TGCGCCAGCAGCTTGGAGTACACAGGGAAGAACACTGAAGCTTTCTTT CASSLEYTGKNTEAFF
NA TRBJ1-2 TRBV7-3 TRBD1 TGTGCCAGCAGCCCGGGACAGGGATTGCTGTATGGCTACACCTTC CASSPGQGLLYGYTF
NA TRBJ1-4 TRBV2 TRBD1 TGTGCCAGCAGTGAAGTTGAAGGGACAGCAACTAATGAAAAACTGTTTTTT CASSEVEGTATNEKLFF
NA TRBJ2-7 TRBV4-3 NA TGCGCCAGCAGTACAGGTATAGGCCTTCCCTACGAGCAGTACTTC CASSTGIGLPYEQYF
NA TRBJ2-1 TRBV6-5 NA TGTGCCACCGCCTACGGCGTCTCCTACAATGAGCAGTTCTTC CATAYGVSYNEQFF
NA TRBJ2-3 TRBV11-2 NA TGTGCCAGCAGCTTAGCACTGAGCACAGATACGCAGTATTTT CASSLALSTDTQYF
NA TRBJ1-1 TRBV5-5 NA TGTGCCAGCAGCTTGGGAGCGGGGAACACTGAAGCTTTCTTT CASSLGAGNTEAFF
NA TRBJ1-2 TRBV28 NA TGTGCCAGCAGTTTTATACTCCTTGGCTACACCTTC CASSFILLGYTF
NA TRBJ1-5 TRBV27 TRBD1 TGTGCCAGCAGTTCGGACAGGGGACGCCAGCCCCAGCATTTT CASSSDRGRQPQHF
NA TRBJ1-1 TRBV2 NA TGTGCCAGCAGTGACCGCCCAGCGATGGGAACTGAAGCTTTCTTT CASSDRPAMGTEAFF
NA TRBJ2-1 TRBV28 TRBD1 TGTGCCAGCAGTTTCGCAGGACAGGTATGGGGCAATGAGCAGTTCTTC CASSFAGQVWGNEQFF
NA TRBJ2-7 TRBV28 NA TGTGCCAGCAGCGCGGACTATTCCTACGAGCAGTACTTC CASSADYSYEQYF
NA TRBJ2-3 TRBV4-1 NA TGCGCCAGCAGCCAAGTAATGGGGGTGGGCAGCACAGATACGCAGTATTTT CASSQVMGVGSTDTQYF
many TRBJ2-7 TRBV6-1 NA TGTGCCAGCAGTCCCGATTTCCCCTACGAGCAGTACTTC CASSPDFPYEQYF
NA TRBJ2-6 TRBV28 NA TGTGCATGTGAAGGGGGTGGGGCCAACGTCCTGACTTTC CACEGGGANVLTF
once TRBJ2-7 TRBV7-8 TRBD2 TGTGCCAGCAGCTTAGGCGGGAGACTCTACGAGCAGTACTTC CASSLGGRLYEQYF
NA TRBJ2-7 TRBV4-3 NA TGCGCCAGCAGCCAAGATAGGCCGGGGGACGAGCAGTACTTC CASSQDRPGDEQYF
NA TRBJ2-7 TRBV15 NA TGTGCCACGGAGTTCAATGACGAGCAGTACTTC CATEFNDEQYF
NA TRBJ1-3 TRBV27 NA TGTGCCAGCAGTTTAGTGGGTGGCTCTGGAAACACCATATATTTT CASSLVGGSGNTIYF